The clone carrying this T cell receptor beta chain has more than one count but fewer than ten. Its antigen is currently unknown. The data originate from a study of identical twins. TCRdb independently ran MiXCR on the 5' RACE reads; one entry per CDR3 protein. The sample lists about 250,000 distinct CDR3 sequences, over 11% occurring once. V shed 2 bases and J shed 5 bases, with 6 bases lying between them. The CDR3 contains 13 residues. Germline CDR1 is ENHRY and CDR2 is SYGVKD. General observations from the study: When twins shared out-of-frame alpha sequences, those sequences had excess low generation probability. Reduced insertions were recorded for abundant cord blood beta clonotypes, with no such pattern in memory repertoires.

Sequencing input: memory (CD45RO+) T cells sorted from blood. The gene calls are TRBV10-3 and TRBJ2-2; D gene unclear. This receptor was taken from a woman between 18 and 29 years old in good health. The CDR3 DNA reads as TGTGCCATCAGTGAGCAAGTAACCGGGGAGCTGTTTTTT. It yields the protein CAISEQVTGELFF.